The present TCR beta chain was sequenced within a study of blood T cell repertoires in COVID-19. Study overall: Samples came from the United States, Italy and Spain, spanning acute and convalescent COVID-19. T cells, B-cell-depleted T cells, or PBMCs provided the cDNA or gDNA that served as material.

Enrollment of patients from Seattle took place during active infection, with longitudinal follow-up. The CDR3 contains 14 residues. Germline lookup yields CDR1 ENHRY and CDR2 SYGVKD. V was clipped by 11 bases and J by 2 bases, with 16 bases between them. The authors' processing: For nucleated cells, counts were estimated from reference gene primer amplification. Libraries were prepared by immunoSEQ multiplex PCR; TCRdb keeps only in-frame clonotypes and omits some of them. Clone size and the V and J calls come from that table; the DNA yielded D and trimming. The table records roughly 200,000 clones, about 81% of them present only once.

The sample taken for sequencing was peripheral blood. The receptor's source is a woman over 75 with COVID-19, enrolled during active disease. The rearrangement joins TRBV10-3 to TRBJ2-1, with D hard to call. Written as DNA, the CDR3 is TGTGCCCTGTCCGGAGATAAGACCTACAATGAGCAGTTCTTC. Amino acids: CALSGDKTYNEQFF.